This T cell receptor (beta chain) was obtained from a study of shared clonotypes between healthy human individuals. Study-level information: There were three CD4 naive, three CD4 memory, two CD8 naive and one CD8 memory plates per donor. Whole-study findings and limits: Clonotype sharing among donors likely depends on sequencing depth.

Germline CDR1 and CDR2: MNHEY and SVGAGI. The V end lost 6 bases, the J end lost 7 bases, and 15 bases lay between the germline ends. The CDR3 runs to 13 residues. Naive CD8 cells comprised CD45RO-negative, CCR7-positively selected cells, excluding terminally differentiated effector memory CD45RA+ cells. Details on this clone: The antigen is not known.

Using approximately 190 ng DNA, 32,000 or so T cell genomes, the sorted-subset replicate PCRs were run. Only in-frame clones appear in the TCRdb table, and some are missing; sequencing was by immunoSEQ multiplex PCR. Among 1.5 million to 2.5 million clones listed, approximately 94% were seen once. The sequencing sample was made of naive CD8+ T cells sorted from blood. This receptor was identified in a man aged 18-30 years in good health. This sequence joins TRBV6-5 and TRBJ1-2; D gene uncertain. This CDR3 is CASSPVQVVGYTF. CDR3 nucleotides: TGTGCCAGCAGCCCGGTTCAGGTGGTTGGCTACACCTTC.